A single sample gave rise to the 27 T cell receptor beta chains below, sequenced in a study of beta chain features in type 1 diabetes. No antigens are known for them. Of the isolated RNA, all was reverse transcribed, and so the sequenced material was expressed TCRB transcripts. Assay used: immunoSEQ multiplex PCR; TCRdb lists only in-frame clones, some missing. The sample holds 120,000 or so clones, approximately 15% seen once. General study results and limits: For Type 1 diabetes patients, all four CD4+ subsets carried TCRB CDR3s that were moderately but significantly shorter.

The sample consisted of central memory CD4+ T cells from blood. These receptor sequences come from a man between 18 and 29 years old with type 1 diabetes.

The chain has TRBV7-9 and TRBJ2-5; TRBD2 is a possible D gene (6 bases). The germline V gene has CDR1 SEHNR and CDR2 FQNEAQ (reference sequence). Trimming took off 6 bases at V and 0 bases at J, with 14 bases between the two ends. The CDR3 is 15 amino acids. CDR3 sequence: CASRDSRDYQETQYF. DNA of the CDR3: TGTGCCAGCAGAGATAGCCGGGACTACCAAGAGACCCAGTACTTC.

The gene calls are TRBV4-3 and TRBJ1-2; tentatively, D is TRBD1 (6 bases). Per the germline V gene, CDR1 is LGHNA and CDR2 is YSLEER. CDR3 length: 15 amino acids. The V end lost 1 base, the J end lost 4 bases, and 13 bases lay between the germline ends. The CDR3 reads CASSQGTVSLYGYTF. CDR3 coding DNA: TGCGCCAGCAGCCAAGGGACAGTCTCTCTCTATGGCTACACCTTC.

This chain joins TRBV19 and TRBJ1-1; TRBD1 agrees at 7 bases. After removal of 10 bases from V and 1 base from J, the junction contained 3 bases not matched to a gene. Germline V gene data show CDR1 as LNHDA and CDR2 as SQIVND (reference sequence). The CDR3 has 12 amino acids. This chain's CDR3 is CAIWTGNTEAFF. CDR3 DNA sequence: TGTGCCATCTGGACAGGGAACACTGAAGCTTTCTTT.

The CDR3 here is CASTSGTVWGEAFF. The CDR3 region has the DNA TGTGCCAGCACCTCAGGGACAGTTTGGGGTGAAGCTTTCTTT. The chain combines TRBV28 with TRBJ1-1, with 7 bases lining up with TRBD1. Unmatched junction bases numbered 12, after V lost 7 bases and J lost 7 bases. Germline-derived CDR1 and CDR2 are MDHEN and SYDVKM. This CDR3 is built from 14 residues.

This clone came up a few times. This chain joins TRBV4-2 and TRBJ1-1; D gene uncertain. With 0 bases removed from V and 0 bases from J, the gap between germline ends came to 8 bases. The CDR3 length is 15 residues. The germline V gene encodes CDR1 LGHNA and CDR2 YNFKEQ. CDR3 coding DNA: TGTGCCAGCAGCCAAGAGGGCGTTTTGAACACTGAAGCTTTCTTT. This codes for CASSQEGVLNTEAFF.

Only a few counts were recorded for this clone. The chain links TRBV6-1 to TRBJ2-7; tentatively, D is TRBD2 (5 bases). The germline V and J ends were trimmed by 4 bases and 6 bases, with 13 bases remaining between them. Germline loops: CDR1 MNHNS, CDR2 SASEGT. The CDR3 consists of 13 residues. The CDR3 is CASSAATGSEQYF. The DNA of the CDR3 is TGTGCCAGCAGTGCGGCAACGGGATCCGAGCAGTACTTC.

This clone has only a few counts. The V and J genes are TRBV5-4 and TRBJ2-2; 8 bases fit TRBD1. V was clipped by 6 bases and J by 6 bases; unmatched bases: 10. The CDR3 contains 15 residues. CDR1 SGHNT and CDR2 YYREEE come from the germline V gene (reference sequence). CDR3 sequence: CASTEGNRGAGELFF. The CDR3 DNA follows: TGTGCCAGCACCGAGGGGAACAGGGGGGCCGGGGAGCTGTTTTTT.

This clone has only a few counts. This rearrangement joins TRBV30 to TRBJ2-4, with 8 bases fitting TRBD2. Germline-derived CDR1 and CDR2 are GTSNPN and SVGIG (reference sequence). This CDR3 has 13 amino acids. The ends lost 2 bases at V and 8 bases at J; junction bases unmatched: 5. DNA for the CDR3: TGTGCCTGGAGTCCCGGGGGGGGTGACATTCAGTACTTC. It codes for CAWSPGGGDIQYF.

This chain connects TRBV5-1 to TRBJ2-1; 7 nucleotides agree with TRBD2. The CDR3 runs 14 residues. The V gene end was trimmed by 0 bases and the J gene end by 9 bases; junction bases not matched to a gene: 6. Per germline, CDR1 SGHRS and CDR2 YFSETQ. Written as DNA, the CDR3 is TGCGCCAGCAGCTTGGCCTCTAGCGGCGCTGAGCAGTTCTTC. It codes for CASSLASSGAEQFF.

V gene TRBV5-4 combines with J gene TRBJ2-2; D remains ambiguous. V was shortened by 2 bases and J by 5 bases, with 4 bases between the two germline ends. Germline lookup yields CDR1 SGHNT and CDR2 YYREEE (reference sequence). This CDR3 is built from 12 residues. DNA of the CDR3: TGTGCCAGCAGCTTTTGGACCGGGGAGCTGTTTTTT. Translating it yields CASSFWTGELFF. The whole variable domain, filled in from reference TRBV5-4 and TRBJ2-2, reads ETGVTQSPTHLIKTRGQQVTLRCSSQSGHNTVSWYQQALGQGPQFIFQYYREEENGRGNFPPRFSGLQFPNYSSELNVNALELDDSALYLCASSFWTGELFFGEGSRLTVL.

This rearrangement joins TRBV7-2 to TRBJ1-5, with TRBD1 identical over 10 bases. This CDR3 region has 15 residues. Germline values: CDR1 SGHTA, CDR2 FQGNSA. Trimming removed 3 bases from V and 5 bases from J; junction bases left unmatched: 4. CDR3: CASSFSTGGYQPQHF. CDR3 nucleotides: TGTGCCAGCAGCTTTTCGACAGGGGGCTATCAGCCCCAGCATTTT. The whole variable domain, remainder taken from reference TRBV7-2 and TRBJ1-5, is GAGVSQSPSNKVTEKGKDVELRCDPISGHTALYWYRQSLGQGLEFLIYFQGNSAPDKSGLPSDRFSAERTGGSVSTLTIQRTQQEDSAVYLCASSFSTGGYQPQHFGDGTRLSIL.

This clone showed up just a few times. At the DNA level, this CDR3 is encoded by other sequences in the same sample as well. The V gene is TRBV18, the J gene TRBJ2-5; perhaps D is TRBD1 or TRBD2 (5 bases each). CDR1 and CDR2 (germline): KGHSH, LQKENI. Trimming took off 3 bases at V and 0 bases at J, with 5 bases between the two ends. CDR3 length equals 13 residues. The CDR3 DNA is TGTGCCAGCTCACCGGGACACCAAGAGACCCAGTACTTC. Translation: CASSPGHQETQYF.

The sample holds a few counts of this clone. The chain couples TRBV27 to TRBJ1-1, with 8 bases matching TRBD1. Germline CDR1 reads MNHEY; CDR2 reads SMNVEV (reference sequence). The CDR3 is 16 amino acids. V was pared by 8 bases and J by 7 bases, with 18 bases of the junction left unmatched. DNA for the CDR3: TGTGCCAGCTCTGGAGGCCCAGGGGGCAAAAGGGGTGAAGCTTTCTTT. Translated: CASSGGPGGKRGEAFF.

This clone has ten or more counts. The chain has TRBV13 and TRBJ2-3; D gene ambiguous. CDR3 length: 13 residues. Trimming took off 1 base at V and 4 bases at J, with 6 bases between the two ends. Germline loops: CDR1 PRHDT, CDR2 FYEKMQ (reference sequence). CDR3 in DNA: TGTGCCAGCAGCTTAGCCTCGGCAGATACGCAGTATTTT. Its translation: CASSLASADTQYF.

J is TRBJ2-7 and V is TRBV27; possibly TRBD2 for D (6 bases). There are 12 residues in the CDR3. The germline CDR1 and CDR2 sequences are MNHEY and SMNVEV (reference sequence). Trimming removed 5 bases from V and 5 bases from J, with 10 bases in between. CDR3 amino acids: CASSPSGDEQYF. For the CDR3, the DNA is TGTGCCAGCAGTCCATCGGGGGACGAGCAGTACTTC.

The J gene is TRBJ1-3, the V gene TRBV6-5; D is unclear. Germline V gives CDR1 MNHEY, CDR2 SVGAGI. The CDR3 runs to 13 residues. V was trimmed by 2 bases and J by 8 bases, leaving 10 bases between them. Here the CDR3 reads CASSYTAGDTIYF. The CDR3 DNA follows: TGTGCCAGCAGTTACACAGCCGGAGACACCATATATTTT.

CDR3 sequence (DNA): TGTGCCAGCATAACACACAGTGGAAACACCATATATTTT. It specifies CASITHSGNTIYF. The J gene is TRBJ1-3, the V gene TRBV28; D unresolved. The CDR3 totals 13 residues. Trimming removed 7 bases from V and 3 bases from J, with 10 bases in between. The germline CDR1 and CDR2 sequences are MDHEN and SYDVKM.

A note on this clone: Other DNA sequences from this sample encode an identical CDR3 as well. The chain carries TRBV9 and TRBJ1-4; D gene unclear. Germline CDR1 and CDR2: SGDLS and YYNGEE. The V and J ends lost 0 bases and 4 bases respectively, with 10 bases between them. The CDR3 has 15 residues. The CDR3 sequence is CASSVDEGVNEKLFF. CDR3 nucleotides: TGTGCCAGCAGCGTAGACGAGGGAGTTAATGAAAAACTGTTTTTT.

This clone was detected a few times. V and J are TRBV6-5 and TRBJ2-7; the D gene is possibly TRBD1 (6 bases). Germline values: CDR1 MNHEY, CDR2 SVGAGI. Trimming stripped 6 bases from V and 2 bases from J, with 17 bases between. The CDR3 is 15 residues long. The CDR3 DNA reads as TGTGCCAGCAGGGGGGTTAGGACAGCGACCTACGAGCAGTACTTC. Amino acids: CASRGVRTATYEQYF.

This rearrangement joins TRBV19 to TRBJ1-1; D is ambiguous. CDR1 and CDR2 from the germline V gene are LNHDA and SQIVND (reference sequence). The CDR3 runs 12 residues. V lost 4 bases, J lost 1 base, and 4 bases lay in between. The CDR3: CASSTWNTEAFF. CDR3 nucleotide sequence: TGTGCCAGTAGTACCTGGAACACTGAAGCTTTCTTT.

The chain joins TRBV5-4 to TRBJ1-2, with D perhaps matching TRBD1 (6 bases). The CDR3 is 14 residues long. Germline assignment: CDR1 SGHNT and CDR2 YYREEE (reference sequence). Between the trimmed V and J ends, which lost 3 bases and 4 bases, there was a span of 13 bases. CDR3 sequence reads: CASSWGQDSYGYTF. In DNA, the CDR3 is TGTGCCAGCAGCTGGGGGCAGGATTCCTATGGCTACACCTTC.

This clone was found a few times. The chain joins TRBV18 to TRBJ2-6; D is undetermined. Germline CDR1 and CDR2: KGHSH and LQKENI. The CDR3 contains 18 residues. The V gene lost 4 bases and the J gene lost 2 bases, with 18 bases spanning the gap. The CDR3 here is CASSQLTSSAAGANVLTF. CDR3 DNA: TGTGCCAGCTCACAACTGACTTCCTCGGCGGCTGGGGCCAACGTCCTGACTTTC.

Concerning this clone itself: Other nucleotide sequences in the sample specify the same CDR3. The chain is built from TRBV30 and TRBJ2-7; D uncertain. This CDR3 spans 12 amino acids. Deletions cut 2 bases from V and 4 bases from J, with 9 bases between. The germline CDR1 and CDR2 sequences are GTSNPN and SVGIG (reference sequence). The CDR3 spells CAWSPGLYEQYF. DNA of the CDR3: TGTGCCTGGAGTCCCGGCCTTTACGAGCAGTACTTC.

This clone was counted many times. A much larger clonotype is one base distant, so this may be a read error. This chain connects TRBV30 to TRBJ2-7; no clear D. Germline-derived CDR1 and CDR2 are GTSNPN and SVGIG (reference sequence). Trimming removed 3 bases from V and 7 bases from J, with 13 bases in between. The CDR3 is made up of 12 amino acids. The CDR3 sequence is CAWRVTNGEQYF. CDR3 nucleotides: TGTGCCTGGAGGGTCACGAACGGGGAGCAGTACTTC.

A few counts support this clone. J is TRBJ1-1 and V is TRBV7-2; no definite D call. Per germline, CDR1 SGHTA and CDR2 FQGNSA. Trimming stripped 3 bases from V and 1 base from J, with 6 bases between. The CDR3 sequence is 13 residues long. CDR3 sequence: CASSLTWNTEAFF. CDR3 DNA: TGTGCCAGCAGCTTGACATGGAACACTGAAGCTTTCTTT.

The CDR3 sequence is CASSLRDPLTDTQYF. CDR3 nucleotides: TGCGCCAGCAGTCTTCGGGACCCCCTCACAGATACGCAGTATTTT. V usage is TRBV5-1 and J usage is TRBJ2-3; D is possibly TRBD1 or TRBD2 (5 bases each). Germline loops: CDR1 SGHRS, CDR2 YFSETQ. CDR3 length equals 15 residues. The ends were cut back, 5 bases at V and 2 bases at J, with 15 bases in the middle.

This clone was seen ten or more times. The J gene is TRBJ2-5, the V gene TRBV30; D not resolved. The CDR3 totals 13 residues. V was shortened by 0 bases and J by 3 bases, with 8 bases between the two germline ends. The germline gives CDR1 GTSNPN, CDR2 SVGIG (reference sequence). The CDR3 region has the DNA TGTGCCTGGAGTGTCGGCTTAAAAGAGACCCAGTACTTC. Translating it yields CAWSVGLKETQYF.